What follows are 16 T cell receptor beta chains derived from one specimen sequenced in a study of early T cells in non-severe SARS-CoV-2 infection. TCRdb reprocessed the 5' RACE reads via MiXCR and lists one record per CDR3 protein. The sample contains about 77,000 distinct CDR3 sequences, more than 7.5% of which appear only once. Sequencing used whole blood. These receptors came from an adult who was a healthcare worker with PCR-confirmed SARS-CoV-2 infection or an uninfected control (not recorded which).

This clonotype was seen repeatedly, ten times or more. The chain joins TRBV2 to TRBJ2-3; possible D gene TRBD2, 5 bases. In germline, CDR1 is SNHLY, CDR2 FYNNEI. The V gene lost 6 bases and the J gene lost 2 bases, with 15 bases spanning the gap. CDR3 length equals 15 residues. The DNA for the CDR3 is TGTGCCAGCAGGCGAGGGTCCACAAACACAGATACGCAGTATTTT. This gives the protein CASRRGSTNTDTQYF. The full variable domain, completed using reference TRBV2 and TRBJ2-3, is EPEVTQTPSHQVTQMGQEVILRCVPISNHLYFYWYRQILGQKVEFLVSFYNNEISEKSEIFDDQFSVERPDGSNFTLKIRSTKLEDSAMYFCASRRGSTNTDTQYFGPGTRLTVL.

This clonotype has ten or more counts. The chain links TRBV30 to TRBJ1-1, with unresolved D. Trimming removed 2 bases from V and 7 bases from J, with 20 bases in between. The germline V gene has CDR1 GTSNPN and CDR2 SVGIG (reference sequence). The CDR3 loop spans 15 amino acids. Here the CDR3 reads CAWSPNSIGSSEAFF. The CDR3 nucleotides are TGTGCCTGGAGTCCCAACTCGATCGGGTCCAGTGAAGCTTTCTTT.

This clonotype was counted only a few times. The chain links TRBV3-1 to TRBJ2-7; D gene ambiguous. Deletions cut 2 bases from V and 3 bases from J, with 11 bases between. Germline CDR1 and CDR2: LGHDT and YNNKEL (reference sequence). CDR3 length: 14 residues. The CDR3 sequence is CASSQFMRIYEQYF. The CDR3 coding sequence is TGTGCCAGCAGCCAATTTATGAGGATCTACGAGCAGTACTTC.

In this sample, this clonotype turned up many times. J is TRBJ2-3 and V is TRBV10-3; D is ambiguous. This CDR3 comprises 13 residues. Trimming removed 1 base from V and 2 bases from J, with 4 bases in between. CDR1 and CDR2 from the germline V gene are ENHRY and SYGVKD. CDR3 amino acids: CAISEYSTDTQYF. The CDR3 bases are TGTGCCATCAGTGAGTATTCCACAGATACGCAGTATTTT.

This clonotype has a single count. The chain combines TRBV5-1 with TRBJ1-2, with unresolved D. Germline CDR1 and CDR2: SGHRS and YFSETQ. The CDR3 is 14 residues long. V lost 0 bases and J 5 bases, leaving 11 bases between the germline ends. This CDR3 is CASSLDRVEYGYTF. In nucleotides, the CDR3 is TGCGCCAGCAGCTTGGACAGAGTGGAGTATGGCTACACCTTC.

This clonotype has a count of ten or more. This chain joins TRBV10-3 and TRBJ1-4, with D unclear. With 10 bases removed from V and 2 bases from J, the gap between germline ends came to 11 bases. Germline V gene sequence: CDR1 ENHRY, CDR2 SYGVKD. This CDR3 has 13 residues. CDR3 DNA: TGTGCCACGAAGGCAGCTACTAATGAAAAACTGTTTTTT. Protein product: CATKAATNEKLFF.

This clonotype was seen many times. The CDR3 DNA reads TGTGCCAGCAGCTTAGCTGAGACTAGCTCCCAGAAGTACTTC. Translation: CASSLAETSSQKYF. The V call is TRBV7-9, the J call TRBJ2-5; 7 positions agree with TRBD2. CDR1 SEHNR and CDR2 FQNEAQ come from the germline V gene (reference sequence). The CDR3 covers 14 residues. V was clipped by 0 bases and J by 12 bases; unmatched bases: 10.

There are many counts of this clonotype. V is TRBV28 and J is TRBJ2-7, with 8 bases identical to TRBD2. V lost 7 bases and J lost 2; bases outside the gene matches: 4. Germline V lookup: CDR1 MDHEN, CDR2 SYDVKM. The CDR3 length is 13 residues. Here the CDR3 DNA reads TGTGCCAGCATCTCGGGGGGGCCCTACGAGCAGTACTTC. It yields the protein CASISGGPYEQYF.

This clonotype was found a few times. The chain is built from TRBV6-1 and TRBJ2-1; possible D gene TRBD1, 6 bases. The CDR3 spans 14 residues. In germline, CDR1 is MNHNS, CDR2 SASEGT. V was cut by 6 bases and J by 10 bases, with 19 bases left in between. CDR3 bases: TGTGCCAGCAGCCGGGACATCCCGCCCAAAGAGCAGTTCTTC. It codes for CASSRDIPPKEQFF.

This clonotype was picked up many times. The J gene is TRBJ1-1, the V gene TRBV12-3 or TRBV12-4; D gene unclear. V was cut by 1 base and J by 0 bases, with 3 bases left in between. CDR3 size: 13 residues. The CDR3 DNA sequence: TGTGCCAGCAGTTTAGGTGTGAACACTGAAGCTTTCTTT. Translation: CASSLGVNTEAFF.

The gene calls are TRBV10-1 and TRBJ2-1, with D possibly called TRBD1 or TRBD2 (6 bases each). V lost 8 bases to trimming and J lost 6 bases, with 17 bases between them. Germline loops: CDR1 WNHNN, CDR2 SYGVQD (reference sequence). This CDR3 contains 14 residues. CDR3 DNA sequence: TGCGCCAGCTCGACAGGACCGGGAGTCAATGAGCAGTTCTTC. Residues: CASSTGPGVNEQFF.

This clonotype was seen many times. DNA of the CDR3: TGTGCCAGCAGTATCCCGGGACTAGCGGGAGTAGATACGCAGTATTTT. Amino acid sequence: CASSIPGLAGVDTQYF. The V call is TRBV27, the J call TRBJ2-3; 14 nucleotides align to TRBD2. V trimming: 5 bases; J trimming: 5 bases; junction bases outside the gene matches: 6. Per germline, CDR1 MNHEY and CDR2 SMNVEV (reference sequence). This CDR3 is 16 amino acids long.

Points on this clonotype: A much larger clone lies a single base off, so this may be a read error. The chain carries TRBV10-1 and TRBJ2-2; 8 positions agree with TRBD1. Germline values: CDR1 WNHNN, CDR2 SYGVQD (reference sequence). This CDR3 comprises 14 residues. The V gene end was trimmed by 6 bases and the J gene end by 6 bases; junction bases not matched to a gene: 6. The CDR3 coding sequence is TGCGCCAGCAGGGCCCGGACAGGGTCCGGGGAGCTGTTTTTT. This encodes CASRARTGSGELFF.

The chain has TRBV20-1 and TRBJ1-6, with D unclear. Per germline, CDR1 DFQATT and CDR2 SNEGSKA (reference sequence). This CDR3 spans 13 amino acids. Trimming left V 6 bases short and J 7 bases short, with 13 bases between. Here the CDR3 reads CSAEGLTNSPLHF. DNA of the CDR3: TGCAGTGCAGAGGGCCTTACAAATTCACCCCTCCACTTT.

The rearrangement links TRBV10-3 to TRBJ1-1, with D possibly being TRBD1 (5 bases). Trimming took off 6 bases at V and 2 bases at J, with 10 bases between the two ends. The CDR3 has 13 amino acids. Looked up from germline, CDR1 is ENHRY and CDR2 is SYGVKD. CDR3 bases: TGTGCCATCAGGGCCGGGGCAAACACTGAAGCTTTCTTT. As protein: CAIRAGANTEAFF.

This clonotype was recorded a few times. Likely a read error: the CDR3 ends without its conserved phenylalanine or tryptophan. The rearrangement joins TRBV7-3 to TRBJ2-7; 12 bases match TRBD2. V shed 0 bases, J shed 6 bases, and the junction held 6 bases outside the gene matches. Germline lookup yields CDR1 SGHTA and CDR2 FQGTGA. The CDR3 covers 16 residues. CDR3 region: CASSLTRLAGASEQYS. The CDR3 DNA is TGTGCCAGCAGCTTAACTCGACTAGCGGGAGCGTCCGAGCAGTACTCC.